The 3 T cell receptor beta chains below were found in one sample sequenced in a study of beta chain features in type 1 diabetes. The authors reverse transcribed all of the isolated RNA, so sequencing captured expressed TCRB transcripts. Method: immunoSEQ multiplex PCR; TCRdb's copy keeps in-frame clones and lacks some. The table includes about 390,000 clones, roughly a tenth detected once. General study findings and limits: Shortening that was moderate but significant affected the TCRB CDR3s of Type 1 diabetes patients in all four CD4+ subsets.

These receptors have no identified antigens. The specimen was central memory CD4+ T cells from blood. Receptors originate from a man between 25 and 39 years old with type 1 diabetes.

This clone was seen a handful of times. The chain employs TRBV4-3 and TRBJ2-5; D is possibly TRBD2 (6 bases). The germline V and J ends were trimmed by 1 base and 3 bases, with 12 bases remaining between them. Germline V gene lookup returns CDR1 LGHNA and CDR2 YSLEER. The CDR3 loop spans 15 amino acids. The CDR3 coding sequence is TGCGCCAGCAGCCAAGGTGCTCGGGGGAAAGAGACCCAGTACTTC. It yields the protein CASSQGARGKETQYF.

In its sample, this clone was seen a few times. The V call is TRBV5-1, the J call TRBJ2-5, with TRBD1 identical over 8 bases. The CDR3 totals 14 residues. V was pared by 2 bases and J by 4 bases, with 4 bases of the junction left unmatched. From germline, CDR1 is SGHRS and CDR2 YFSETQ. CDR3 amino acids: CASSLFGTGETQYF. The CDR3 coding sequence is TGCGCCAGCAGCTTATTCGGGACAGGAGAGACCCAGTACTTC.

This chain links TRBV7-2 with TRBJ2-1; no definite D call. V dropped 5 bases and J dropped 9 bases, with 14 bases sitting between them. The germline CDR1 and CDR2 sequences are SGHTA and FQGNSA. This CDR3 region has 13 residues. The CDR3 reads CASSPPRFGEQFF. The CDR3 coding sequence is TGTGCCAGCAGCCCACCCCGGTTCGGTGAGCAGTTCTTC. Combining the CDR3 with reference TRBV7-2 and TRBJ2-1 gives the whole variable domain GAGVSQSPSNKVTEKGKDVELRCDPISGHTALYWYRQSLGQGLEFLIYFQGNSAPDKSGLPSDRFSAERTGGSVSTLTIQRTQQEDSAVYLCASSPPRFGEQFFGPGTRLTVL.